This is a list of T cell receptor beta chains from one sample in a study of T cell repertoires in cytomegalovirus infection. TCRdb used MiXCR to reprocess the reads, holding one entry per CDR3 protein. The sample consists of just under 300,000 distinct CDR3 sequences, 9.6% of them appearing once. Sequenced: PBMCs. The receptors stem from a human donor in good health (CMV status not recorded). Some clones in this sample may be carry-over from other donors' samples. Both conserved end residues are part of each CDR3. The order of the fields is V gene, J gene, clone size, D gene, CDR3 protein, CDR3 DNA. The D gene is left open where the match is weak. Not every row has a clone size; where given, it reads once, few, many or a size class.

V gene: TRBV6-5; J gene: TRBJ1-1; clone size: many; D gene: TRBD1; CDR3 protein: CASRRQGENTEAFF; CDR3 DNA: TGTGCCAGCAGACGACAGGGTGAAAACACTGAAGCTTTCTTT
V gene: TRBV7-2; J gene: TRBJ2-3; clone size: many; D gene: TRBD2; CDR3 protein: CASRFSSGGTDTQYF; CDR3 DNA: TGTGCCAGCAGATTCTCCAGCGGGGGCACAGATACGCAGTATTTT
V gene: TRBV12-3/TRBV12-4; J gene: TRBJ1-2; clone size: many; D gene: NA; CDR3 protein: CASSRGQQDGYTF; CDR3 DNA: TGTGCCAGCAGCCGCGGACAACAGGATGGCTACACCTTC
V gene: TRBV7-2; J gene: TRBJ2-5; clone size: many; D gene: TRBD2; CDR3 protein: CASRAPGLAGPETQYF; CDR3 DNA: TGTGCCAGCAGGGCACCGGGACTAGCGGGCCCAGAGACCCAGTACTTC
V gene: TRBV19; J gene: TRBJ2-3; clone size: NA; D gene: NA; CDR3 protein: CASSISVIADTQYF; CDR3 DNA: TGTGCCAGTAGTATTTCGGTCATCGCAGATACGCAGTATTTT
V gene: TRBV6-6; J gene: TRBJ2-5; clone size: many; D gene: NA; CDR3 protein: CASTWGGAETQYF; CDR3 DNA: TGTGCCAGCACCTGGGGCGGCGCAGAGACCCAGTACTTC
V gene: TRBV29-1; J gene: TRBJ2-2; clone size: many; D gene: NA; CDR3 protein: CSTSEAGELFF; CDR3 DNA: TGCAGCACCTCAGAGGCCGGGGAGCTGTTTTTT
V gene: TRBV12-3/TRBV12-4; J gene: TRBJ1-1; clone size: few; D gene: NA; CDR3 protein: CASSLTGGSNGAFF; CDR3 DNA: TGTGCCAGCAGTCTTACTGGGGGCTCAAATGGAGCTTTCTTT
V gene: TRBV7-2; J gene: TRBJ1-3; clone size: many; D gene: TRBD1; CDR3 protein: CASSLKGDSWSGNTIYF; CDR3 DNA: TGTGCCAGCAGCTTAAAGGGGGACAGCTGGTCTGGAAACACCATATATTTT
V gene: TRBV10-3; J gene: TRBJ2-5; clone size: few; D gene: NA; CDR3 protein: CAISEEETQYF; CDR3 DNA: TGTGCCATCAGTGAAGAAGAGACCCAGTACTTC
V gene: TRBV7-6; J gene: TRBJ2-1; clone size: many; D gene: TRBD2; CDR3 protein: CASSFSASGVYNEQFF; CDR3 DNA: TGTGCCAGCAGCTTTTCAGCTAGCGGAGTCTACAATGAGCAGTTCTTC
V gene: TRBV28; J gene: TRBJ1-1; clone size: NA; D gene: NA; CDR3 protein: CASREQGLVTEAFF; CDR3 DNA: TGTGCCAGCAGGGAACAGGGTTTGGTGACTGAAGCTTTCTTT
V gene: TRBV7-8; J gene: TRBJ2-5; clone size: many; D gene: NA; CDR3 protein: CASSLRQIQETQYF; CDR3 DNA: TGTGCCAGCAGCTTACGACAGATACAAGAGACCCAGTACTTC
V gene: TRBV7-9; J gene: TRBJ1-2; clone size: few; D gene: NA; CDR3 protein: CAVNPRINYGYTF; CDR3 DNA: TGTGCCGTAAACCCTCGGATCAACTATGGCTACACCTTC
V gene: TRBV3-1; J gene: TRBJ2-2; clone size: NA; D gene: NA; CDR3 protein: CASSRGRIGELFF; CDR3 DNA: TGTGCCAGCAGCCGAGGGCGAATCGGGGAGCTGTTTTTT
V gene: TRBV10-3; J gene: TRBJ1-2; clone size: many; D gene: NA; CDR3 protein: CATQWVKGTYGYTF; CDR3 DNA: TGTGCCACCCAATGGGTCAAGGGCACCTATGGCTACACCTTC
V gene: TRBV5-4; J gene: TRBJ2-5; clone size: many; D gene: TRBD2; CDR3 protein: CASSLGTTTIETQYF; CDR3 DNA: TGTGCCAGCAGCTTAGGGACTACCACCATAGAGACCCAGTACTTC
V gene: TRBV5-1; J gene: TRBJ1-4; clone size: many; D gene: NA; CDR3 protein: CASSKEATNEKLFF; CDR3 DNA: TGCGCCAGCTCAAAGGAGGCAACTAATGAAAAACTGTTTTTT
V gene: TRBV7-9; J gene: TRBJ1-6; clone size: many; D gene: TRBD1; CDR3 protein: CASSEQGVNNSPLHF; CDR3 DNA: TGTGCCAGCAGCGAACAGGGGGTCAATAATTCACCCCTCCACTTT
V gene: TRBV12-3/TRBV12-4; J gene: TRBJ2-5; clone size: many; D gene: TRBD2; CDR3 protein: CASSLEAGGETQYF; CDR3 DNA: TGTGCCAGCAGCTTGGAGGCGGGGGGAGAGACCCAGTACTTC
V gene: TRBV11-1; J gene: TRBJ1-1; clone size: many; D gene: TRBD1; CDR3 protein: CASSHGTAFGEAFF; CDR3 DNA: TGTGCCAGCAGCCACGGGACAGCTTTTGGTGAAGCTTTCTTT
V gene: TRBV20-1; J gene: TRBJ2-7; clone size: NA; D gene: NA; CDR3 protein: CSAKRLGAYEQYF; CDR3 DNA: TGCAGTGCTAAGAGGCTAGGGGCCTACGAGCAGTACTTC
V gene: TRBV7-8; J gene: TRBJ1-1; clone size: many; D gene: NA; CDR3 protein: CASSLILTGLVNTEAFF; CDR3 DNA: TGTGCCAGCAGCTTAATTCTCACTGGGCTGGTGAACACTGAAGCTTTCTTT
V gene: TRBV20-1; J gene: TRBJ2-1; clone size: many; D gene: TRBD2; CDR3 protein: CSASSTGGWNEQFF; CDR3 DNA: TGCAGTGCTAGCTCCACGGGGGGTTGGAATGAGCAGTTCTTC
V gene: TRBV5-1; J gene: TRBJ1-5; clone size: many; D gene: NA; CDR3 protein: CASSLGLRGAGNQPQHF; CDR3 DNA: TGCGCCAGCAGCTTGGGACTTCGGGGGGCTGGCAATCAGCCCCAGCATTTT
V gene: TRBV2; J gene: TRBJ2-7; clone size: many; D gene: TRBD1; CDR3 protein: CASRKTGVGEQYF; CDR3 DNA: TGTGCCAGCAGAAAGACAGGGGTTGGCGAGCAGTACTTC
V gene: TRBV7-2; J gene: TRBJ2-1; clone size: many; D gene: NA; CDR3 protein: CASSRGVGRGQFF; CDR3 DNA: TGTGCCAGCAGCAGGGGGGTCGGAAGGGGGCAGTTCTTC
V gene: TRBV28; J gene: TRBJ2-3; clone size: NA; D gene: NA; CDR3 protein: CATPGPGSDTQYF; CDR3 DNA: TGTGCCACCCCGGGGCCGGGGTCAGATACGCAGTATTTT
V gene: TRBV7-2; J gene: TRBJ1-1; clone size: many; D gene: NA; CDR3 protein: CASSLLGRTEAFF; CDR3 DNA: TGTGCCAGCAGCTTACTTGGTAGGACTGAAGCTTTCTTT
V gene: TRBV28; J gene: TRBJ1-5; clone size: many; D gene: NA; CDR3 protein: CASSLAPGVSNQPQHF; CDR3 DNA: TGTGCCAGCAGTTTGGCACCGGGGGTTAGCAATCAGCCCCAGCATTTT
V gene: TRBV10-1; J gene: TRBJ2-7; clone size: many; D gene: TRBD1; CDR3 protein: CASSESILGQGHEQYF; CDR3 DNA: TGCGCCAGCAGTGAGTCGATCTTAGGACAGGGGCACGAGCAGTACTTC
V gene: TRBV10-3; J gene: TRBJ1-4; clone size: few; D gene: TRBD1; CDR3 protein: CAISEADRVGEKLFF; CDR3 DNA: TGTGCCATCAGTGAGGCGGACAGGGTGGGTGAAAAACTGTTTTTT
V gene: TRBV12-3/TRBV12-4; J gene: TRBJ1-3; clone size: NA; D gene: NA; CDR3 protein: CASSRRVNTIYF; CDR3 DNA: TGTGCCAGCAGTCGTAGAGTAAACACCATATATTTT
V gene: TRBV20-1; J gene: TRBJ2-5; clone size: many; D gene: NA; CDR3 protein: CSANLIGEETQYF; CDR3 DNA: TGCAGTGCTAACCTAATAGGGGAAGAGACCCAGTACTTC
V gene: TRBV19; J gene: TRBJ2-1; clone size: many; D gene: NA; CDR3 protein: CASSIAGNPGNEQFF; CDR3 DNA: TGTGCCAGTAGTATAGCAGGGAATCCAGGCAATGAGCAGTTCTTC
V gene: TRBV7-3; J gene: TRBJ2-1; clone size: many; D gene: NA; CDR3 protein: CASSLDNEQFF; CDR3 DNA: TGTGCCAGCAGTTTAGACAATGAGCAGTTCTTC
V gene: TRBV2; J gene: TRBJ1-6; clone size: many; D gene: TRBD1; CDR3 protein: CASSMTGSSPLHF; CDR3 DNA: TGTGCCAGCAGCATGACAGGGTCCTCACCCCTCCACTTT
V gene: TRBV18; J gene: TRBJ1-2; clone size: few; D gene: TRBD1; CDR3 protein: CASSSGQGITNYGYTF; CDR3 DNA: TGTGCCAGCTCATCTGGACAGGGCATAACTAACTATGGCTACACCTTC
V gene: TRBV20-1; J gene: TRBJ2-1; clone size: few; D gene: NA; CDR3 protein: CSASKGHVLYNEQFF; CDR3 DNA: TGCAGTGCTAGCAAGGGACACGTCCTCTACAATGAGCAGTTCTTC
V gene: TRBV23-1; J gene: TRBJ2-7; clone size: many; D gene: NA; CDR3 protein: CASSQSLPTGSSYEQYF; CDR3 DNA: TGCGCCAGCAGTCAATCTCTCCCAACAGGGAGCTCCTACGAGCAGTACTTC
V gene: TRBV29-1; J gene: TRBJ2-1; clone size: NA; D gene: NA; CDR3 protein: CSVDDEQFF; CDR3 DNA: TGCAGCGTTGACGATGAGCAGTTCTTC
V gene: TRBV6-1; J gene: TRBJ2-6; clone size: many; D gene: NA; CDR3 protein: CASSHGHPDSSGANVLTF; CDR3 DNA: TGTGCCAGCAGTCACGGACATCCGGATTCCTCTGGGGCCAACGTCCTGACTTTC
V gene: TRBV12-3/TRBV12-4; J gene: TRBJ2-1; clone size: many; D gene: NA; CDR3 protein: CASSLKGGDSYNEQFF; CDR3 DNA: TGTGCCAGCAGCCTTAAAGGCGGGGATTCCTACAATGAGCAGTTCTTC
V gene: TRBV20-1; J gene: TRBJ2-5; clone size: NA; D gene: NA; CDR3 protein: CSARDQHLETQYF; CDR3 DNA: TGCAGTGCTAGAGATCAACACCTGGAGACCCAGTACTTC
V gene: TRBV4-2; J gene: TRBJ1-1; clone size: many; D gene: NA; CDR3 protein: CASSQNVFFQNTEAFF; CDR3 DNA: TGTGCCAGCAGCCAAAATGTGTTTTTTCAGAACACTGAAGCTTTCTTT
V gene: TRBV29-1; J gene: TRBJ1-1; clone size: few; D gene: NA; CDR3 protein: CSVERRLNTEAFF; CDR3 DNA: TGCAGCGTTGAAAGGCGATTGAACACTGAAGCTTTCTTT
V gene: TRBV20-1; J gene: TRBJ2-1; clone size: many; D gene: NA; CDR3 protein: CSARFHNEQFF; CDR3 DNA: TGCAGTGCTAGGTTCCACAATGAGCAGTTCTTC
V gene: TRBV7-2; J gene: TRBJ1-5; clone size: many; D gene: NA; CDR3 protein: CASSPGPGSNQPQHF; CDR3 DNA: TGTGCCAGCAGCCCAGGGCCGGGAAGCAATCAGCCCCAGCATTTT
V gene: TRBV20-1; J gene: TRBJ1-2; clone size: many; D gene: NA; CDR3 protein: CSAREASYGYTF; CDR3 DNA: TGCAGTGCTAGAGAGGCTTCCTATGGCTACACCTTC
V gene: TRBV7-9; J gene: TRBJ2-3; clone size: NA; D gene: TRBD1; CDR3 protein: CASSLGQGAADTQYF; CDR3 DNA: TGTGCCAGCAGCTTAGGGCAGGGGGCGGCAGATACGCAGTATTTT
V gene: TRBV6-5; J gene: TRBJ2-1; clone size: many; D gene: NA; CDR3 protein: CASSYSQGTYNEQFF; CDR3 DNA: TGTGCCAGCAGTTACTCGCAGGGGACCTACAATGAGCAGTTCTTC
V gene: TRBV3-1; J gene: TRBJ2-3; clone size: many; D gene: TRBD2; CDR3 protein: CASSQPGLRTDTQYF; CDR3 DNA: TGTGCCAGCAGCCAGCCGGGACTACGCACAGATACGCAGTATTTT